Following are 21 T cell receptor beta chains from one sample sequenced in a study of blood T cell repertoires in COVID-19. The method was immunoSEQ multiplex PCR; TCRdb's version includes in-frame clones alone and lacks a portion of them. Here the sample spans more than 95,000 clones, around 87% being singletons. Sequences were obtained from peripheral blood. These receptors were collected from a human donor in a cohort sampled during active COVID-19.

The chain uses TRBV7-3 and TRBJ2-1, with TRBD2 matching over 9 bases. J gave up 4 bases and V 5 bases, and 6 bases lay outside the gene matches. The CDR3 is made up of 15 amino acids. Germline V lookup: CDR1 SGHTA, CDR2 FQGTGA. This chain's CDR3 is CASSLGTSSYNEQFF. Here the CDR3 DNA reads TGTGCCAGCAGCCTCGGGACTAGCAGTTACAATGAGCAGTTCTTC.

This chain uses TRBV3-1 (or the pseudogene TRBV3-2) with TRBJ2-2; D gene unclear. The CDR3 contains 12 residues. V lost 4 bases to trimming and J lost 8 bases, with 8 bases between them. In germline, CDR1 is LGHDT, CDR2 YNNKEL (reference sequence). This chain's CDR3 is CASSPGVGELFF. DNA for the CDR3: TGTGCCAGCAGCCCGGGTGTGGGGGAGCTGTTTTTT.

The genes are TRBV7-2 and TRBJ2-1; the match to TRBD2 covers 7 bases. The CDR3 spans 13 residues. Germline assignment: CDR1 SGHTA and CDR2 FQGNSA. With V trimmed by 2 bases and J by 8 bases, 3 bases remained unmatched. DNA of the CDR3: TGTGCCAGCAGCTTATTTGCGGGGGATGAGCAGTTCTTC. Amino acids: CASSLFAGDEQFF.

The chain links TRBV7-9 to TRBJ1-5; the match to TRBD1 covers 10 bases. Per the germline V gene, CDR1 is SEHNR and CDR2 is FQNEAQ (reference sequence). This CDR3 has 14 residues. J gave up 6 bases and V 8 bases, and 7 bases lay outside the gene matches. The CDR3 coding sequence is TGTGCCAGCTCCGGGACAGGGGTGGCTCAGCCCCAGCATTTT. Translating it yields CASSGTGVAQPQHF.

The chain combines TRBV5-8 with TRBJ2-5; TRBD2 agrees at 13 bases. The J segment lost 4 bases and the V segment lost 5 bases, leaving 5 bases of the junction unmatched. The CDR3 contains 15 residues. Germline values: CDR1 SGHTS, CDR2 YDEGEE. CDR3 residues: CASRPGTSGAETQYF. In nucleotides, the CDR3 is TGTGCCAGCAGGCCCGGGACTAGCGGGGCAGAGACCCAGTACTTC.

The chain's CDR3 is CASSLGGSSNYGYTF. For the CDR3, the DNA is TGTGCCAGCAGTTTGGGAGGGTCCTCTAACTATGGCTACACCTTC. V is TRBV28 and J is TRBJ1-2; no clear D gene. CDR1 is MDHEN, CDR2 SYDVKM, per germline. V was cut by 3 bases and J by 0 bases, with 11 bases left in between. The CDR3 has 15 residues.

The rearrangement uses TRBV13 and TRBJ1-3; D is perhaps TRBD1 (5 bases). Per germline, CDR1 PRHDT and CDR2 FYEKMQ (reference sequence). Trimming took off 4 bases at V and 0 bases at J, with 10 bases between the two ends. This CDR3 contains 15 residues. DNA of the CDR3: TGTGCCAGCAGCTCGGGGGTGCGCTCTGGAAACACCATATATTTT. Its protein product is CASSSGVRSGNTIYF.

This clone was recorded a few times. The chain uses TRBV5-1 and TRBJ2-7, with 7 nucleotides matching TRBD1. Germline V lookup: CDR1 SGHRS, CDR2 YFSETQ. This CDR3 region has 14 residues. V shed 1 base and J 5 bases; nucleotides not matched to a gene: 6. The CDR3 DNA reads as TGCGCCAGCAGCTTGAGCAGGGGGACCCACGAGCAGTACTTC. It is translated as CASSLSRGTHEQYF.

The V call is TRBV5-4, the J call TRBJ2-7, with 7 bases matching TRBD1. The CDR3 consists of 14 residues. CDR1 is SGHNT, CDR2 YYREEE, per germline (reference sequence). With V trimmed by 0 bases and J by 2 bases, 2 bases remained unmatched. Here the CDR3 reads CASSLGQGPYEQYF. CDR3 nucleotide sequence: TGTGCCAGCAGCTTGGGACAGGGACCCTACGAGCAGTACTTC.

The gene calls are TRBV3-1 (or the pseudogene TRBV3-2) and TRBJ1-5; 10 bases are a match to TRBD1. Per the germline V gene, CDR1 is LGHDT and CDR2 is YNNKEL (reference sequence). The CDR3 has 15 amino acids. With 4 bases clipped from V and 2 bases from J, the junction kept 2 bases outside the gene matches. This CDR3 is CASSRTGGGNQPQHF. The CDR3 coding sequence is TGTGCCAGCAGCCGGACAGGGGGAGGCAATCAGCCCCAGCATTTT.

This chain links TRBV9 with TRBJ2-5; the D is unclear. Germline V CDR1 and CDR2: SGDLS, YYNGEE. The CDR3 is 14 residues long. V was clipped by 2 bases and J by 4 bases, with 12 bases between them. The DNA of the CDR3 is TGTGCCAGCAGCGTTGGCCCCTCTCGAGAGACCCAGTACTTC. This gives the protein CASSVGPSRETQYF.

CDR3 protein: CASSESRQMNEQFF. The DNA of the CDR3 is TGCGCCAGCAGTGAGTCGAGGCAGATGAATGAGCAGTTCTTC. This rearrangement joins TRBV10-1 to TRBJ2-1; no definite D call. The CDR3 sequence is 14 residues long. The germline V gene encodes CDR1 WNHNN and CDR2 SYGVQD (reference sequence). The V end was cut by 0 bases, the J end by 7 bases, with 10 bases between.

This chain uses TRBV5-4 with TRBJ2-3, with 11 bases matching TRBD2. CDR1 SGHNT and CDR2 YYREEE come from the germline V gene (reference sequence). J gave up 1 base and V 3 bases, and 4 bases lay outside the gene matches. The CDR3 length is 16 residues. In DNA, the CDR3 is TGTGCCAGCAGCTCCCGGACTAGCGGGCGCACAGATACGCAGTATTTT. Its translation: CASSSRTSGRTDTQYF.

A single count supports this clone. The J gene is TRBJ2-1, the V gene TRBV2; 8 bases align to TRBD2. CDR1 is SNHLY, CDR2 FYNNEI, per germline. V lost 8 bases and J lost 3; bases outside the gene matches: 12. The CDR3 sequence is 16 residues long. The CDR3 here is CASPPSTSANYNEQFF. CDR3 in DNA: TGTGCCAGCCCCCCGTCGACTAGCGCCAACTACAATGAGCAGTTCTTC.

V and J are TRBV5-1 and TRBJ2-5; possible D gene TRBD2, 6 bases. Germline-derived CDR1 and CDR2 are SGHRS and YFSETQ. CDR3 size: 15 residues. V dropped 6 bases and J dropped 4 bases, with 19 bases sitting between them. The CDR3 coding sequence is TGCGCCAGCATGACTGCGGGGACGGCCAGAGAGACCCAGTACTTC. This translates into CASMTAGTARETQYF.

The CDR3 reads CASSLGPGDTEAFF. The CDR3, as DNA: TGCGCCAGCAGCTTGGGACCCGGGGACACTGAAGCTTTCTTT. J is TRBJ1-1 and V is TRBV5-1; no firm D call. The CDR3 covers 14 residues. Trimming took 0 bases from V and 3 from J, leaving 9 bases between them. Per germline, CDR1 SGHRS and CDR2 YFSETQ. The variable domain in full, with the rest retrieved from reference TRBV5-1 and TRBJ1-1, is KAGVTQTPRYLIKTRGQQVTLSCSPISGHRSVSWYQQTPGQGLQFLFEYFSETQRNKGNFPGRFSGRQFSNSRSEMNVSTLELGDSALYLCASSLGPGDTEAFFGQGTRLTVV.

J is TRBJ1-5 and V is TRBV15; 11 nucleotides agree with TRBD1. Germline V lookup: CDR1 LNHNV, CDR2 YYDKDF (reference sequence). The CDR3 is 16 residues long. The V gene end was trimmed by 3 bases and the J gene end by 0 bases; junction bases not matched to a gene: 1. CDR3 DNA: TGTGCCACCAGCAGGGGGACAGGGGGTAGCAATCAGCCCCAGCATTTT. Residues: CATSRGTGGSNQPQHF.

The V call is TRBV5-6, the J call TRBJ1-5; D is unresolved. The V end lost 0 bases, the J end lost 3 bases, and 7 bases lay between the germline ends. Germline V lookup: CDR1 SGHDT, CDR2 YYEEEE. The CDR3 is made up of 14 amino acids. CDR3 DNA sequence: TGTGCCAGCAGCTTGGGTCACTACAATCAGCCCCAGCATTTT. Its protein product is CASSLGHYNQPQHF.

The rearrangement uses TRBV4-2 and TRBJ2-5, with TRBD1 as a possible D gene (5 bases). The CDR3 has 15 amino acids. Germline assignment: CDR1 LGHNA and CDR2 YNFKEQ. Trimming took off 1 base at V and 2 bases at J, with 11 bases between the two ends. CDR3 region: CASSQGGYGQETQYF. The CDR3 DNA reads TGTGCCAGCAGCCAAGGGGGCTACGGGCAAGAGACCCAGTACTTC.

This chain uses TRBV5-4 with TRBJ2-2; 12 bases are a match to TRBD1. Germline V lookup: CDR1 SGHNT, CDR2 YYREEE (reference sequence). The J segment lost 5 bases and the V segment lost 4 bases, leaving 12 bases of the junction unmatched. CDR3 length equals 18 residues. The DNA for the CDR3 is TGTGCCAGCAGCGCGGCGGGGACAGGGGGCGCAAGAACCGGGGAGCTGTTTTTT. Encoded protein: CASSAAGTGGARTGELFF. The variable domain in full, completed from reference TRBV5-4 and TRBJ2-2, reads ETGVTQSPTHLIKTRGQQVTLRCSSQSGHNTVSWYQQALGQGPQFIFQYYREEENGRGNFPPRFSGLQFPNYSSELNVNALELDDSALYLCASSAAGTGGARTGELFFGEGSRLTVL.

The count of this clone is one. The sample holds other DNA sequences that translate to the same CDR3. The chain uses TRBV19 and TRBJ1-1; a weak D match, TRBD1 (6 bases). The V gene's germline CDR1 is LNHDA and CDR2 SQIVND (reference sequence). This CDR3 spans 13 amino acids. Trimming stripped 4 bases from V and 1 base from J, with 7 bases between. CDR3 sequence (DNA): TGTGCCAGTAGTACGACAGGGAACACTGAAGCTTTCTTT. Amino acids: CASSTTGNTEAFF.